This entry features one T cell receptor beta chain sequence. Its target antigen remains unknown. No quality values exist for individual bases; no much larger clone is one base distant. Synthetic TCR analog templates were spiked into each PCR so that absolute template abundance could be estimated from read counts. Using the immunoSEQ assay, TCRbeta CDR3 regions were amplified from genomic DNA with bias-controlled V and J gene primers. Sequencing of rearranged TCRbeta segments was done at approximately 20X coverage. As for the original processing: Sequencing errors were corrected by clustering, and CDR3s were annotated against IMGT so that V, D and J genes could be assigned. Downstream analyses used only productive TCRbeta rearrangements, leaving out any out-of-frame or stop-codon sequences. Clonality was computed as one minus Shannon entropy normalized by the log of the number of unique productive sequences. Clones differing between time points or between blood and tumor were identified using Fisher's exact test with Benjamini-Hochberg correction, with an adjusted p below 0.01 applied as the threshold. TCRdb mirrors the immuneACCESS table, restricted to in-frame sequences. Some clones are absent from its copies; in checked studies, under half trace to an unresolved V gene, and the reason for the others is unknown. That table gives V, J and clone size, and the DNA gave D and trimming. In all, the sample holds tens of thousands of clones, and about four fifths of those were seen once. The ten biggest clones cover 5% to 7% of the sample.

The data were obtained in a study of PD-L1 blockade in urothelial cancer (dated by TCRdb to 2015 to 2018). General notes on the study: Therapy was started at some point between 2014 and 2016 for all patients, and atezolizumab 1,200 mg was administered intravenously every 3 weeks. Twenty-five of 29 patients were identified as males with urothelial cancer of bladder origin, and a prior smoking history was reported by 18 of 29 patients. Patients had an ECOG performance status of 0 or 1 and had received between 0 and 3 prior chemotherapy regimens. Blood samples were analyzed 3 weeks after the start of treatment (second dose) and 6 weeks after the start of treatment. Blood samples gave a median of approximately 150,000 T cells and 80,000 to 95,000 unique TCRs, with a median clonality of 0.080. Somatic, immune and clinical correlates of response to PD-L1 blockade with atezolizumab in urothelial cancer were the focus of an exploratory multi-omic analysis. TCR sequencing covered pretreatment tumor samples and matched, serially collected peripheral blood taken before and after atezolizumab treatment. Durable clinical benefit was defined as progression-free survival longer than 6 months, and TCR features were also tested against progression-free and overall survival. In the same patients, whole exome sequencing and RNA sequencing of pretreatment tumors were performed in addition to TCR sequencing. Roughly 10 patients reached durable clinical benefit, while about 20 patients did not. Twenty-nine patients had pretreatment blood TCR-seq, about 24 had at least one posttreatment blood collection, and about 24 had tumor TCR-seq.

V and J lose 5 bases and 3 bases, and a span of 16 bases separates them. Its CDR3 holds 15 amino acids, cysteine through phenylalanine. The read is trimmed to its CDR3 DNA, 45 bases read in frame from base 1. CDR1 SGHTA and CDR2 FQGNSA are derived from the germline V gene. The paper as a whole reports these results and caveats: Improved progression-free and overall survival was associated with having pretreatment peripheral blood TCR clonality below the median. Because the sample size was small (n = 29) and many of the analyses were exploratory, the results are meant to be hypothesis-generating. Among patients with durable benefit, tumor-associated TCR clones showed greater expansion in peripheral blood 3 weeks after treatment started (n ≈ 20, p = 0.022).

The label giving this sample's time point can be read as: pretreatment peripheral blood. A cohort of 25 to 30 patients with locally advanced or metastatic urothelial carcinoma, treated at Memorial Sloan Kettering on a trial protocol, was included. Peripheral blood mononuclear cells were collected pretreatment and during treatment, with between 1 and 8 total time points per patient. The Qiagen DNeasy Blood extraction kit was used to purify genomic DNA from total PBMCs and tumor samples. PBMCs were collected pretreatment and during treatment, and were isolated and stored as previously described. The sample in question was PBMCs, obtained around atezolizumab (anti-PD-L1) treatment. The chain is made from TRBV7-2 and TRBJ1-2, with no reliable assignment of the D segment. The sequence was obtained from a man in his sixties or seventies with urothelial cancer. The bases read TGTGCCAGCAGCCAAGTTTCCCCGCGGGACTATGGCTACACCTTC. Its protein reads: CASSQVSPRDYGYTF.